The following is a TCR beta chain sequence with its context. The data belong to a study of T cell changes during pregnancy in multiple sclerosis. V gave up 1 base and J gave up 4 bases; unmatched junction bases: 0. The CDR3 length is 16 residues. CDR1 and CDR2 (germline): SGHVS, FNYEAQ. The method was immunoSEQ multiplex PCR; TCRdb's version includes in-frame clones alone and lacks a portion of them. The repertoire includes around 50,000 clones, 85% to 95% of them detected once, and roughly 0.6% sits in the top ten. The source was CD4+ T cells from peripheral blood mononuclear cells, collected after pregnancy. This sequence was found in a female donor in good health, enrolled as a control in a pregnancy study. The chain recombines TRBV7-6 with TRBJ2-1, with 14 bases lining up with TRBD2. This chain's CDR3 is CASSLGTSGRYNEQFF. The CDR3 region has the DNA TGTGCCAGCAGCTTAGGGACTAGCGGGAGGTACAATGAGCAGTTCTTC.